These 22 T cell receptor beta chains were sequenced from one sample in a study of prognosis after radiotherapy for stage I lung cancer. With two-round multiplex PCR, TCR beta CDR3 sequences were amplified from genomic DNA. Primers targeting each individual TRBV and TRBJ gene were applied in first-round PCR. MiXCR, applied by TCRdb to the multiplex PCR reads, yields one record per CDR3 protein. Of some 36,000 distinct CDR3 sequences listed, around 22% are singletons. Material: PBMCs, obtained before or after stereotactic body radiation therapy (not recorded which). These receptors were collected from a donor over 45 with non-small cell lung cancer.

The table lists this clonotype with many counts. This chain uses TRBV6-5 with TRBJ2-3; D is unclear. V was pared by 3 bases and J by 1 base, with 11 bases between. The germline V gene has CDR1 MNHEY and CDR2 SVGAGI. This CDR3 has 15 amino acids. The CDR3 nucleotides are TGTGCCAGCAGTTATTGGAGAGGTGGCACAGATACGCAGTATTTT. This codes for CASSYWRGGTDTQYF.

By sample fraction, this clonotype is medium-sized. The chain has TRBV6-1 and TRBJ2-1; TRBD1 agrees at 7 bases. Germline values: CDR1 MNHNS, CDR2 SASEGT. The CDR3 runs 14 residues. V trimming: 5 bases; J trimming: 5 bases; junction bases outside the gene matches: 6. The chain's CDR3 is CASSRQGFNNEQFF. CDR3 nucleotide sequence: TGTGCCAGCAGTCGACAGGGTTTCAACAATGAGCAGTTCTTC.

This clonotype was counted many times. The chain joins TRBV5-4 to TRBJ2-3; 9 nucleotides match TRBD2. The ends lost 4 bases at V and 4 bases at J; junction bases unmatched: 13. CDR3 length: 17 residues. From germline, CDR1 is SGHNT and CDR2 YYREEE (reference sequence). CDR3 loop: CASSATWRAGGPDTQYF. Written as DNA, the CDR3 is TGTGCCAGCAGCGCGACCTGGAGGGCGGGGGGGCCAGATACGCAGTATTTT.

This clonotype was seen many times. This chain connects TRBV7-8 to TRBJ2-7, with no clear D. Trimming stripped 3 bases from V and 4 bases from J, with 16 bases between. The length of the CDR3 is 15 residues. The germline V gene has CDR1 SGHVS and CDR2 FQNEAQ. This CDR3 reads CASSLFWDTTYEQYF. The CDR3, as DNA: TGTGCCAGCAGCTTGTTTTGGGATACAACATACGAGCAGTACTTC.

Comment on this clonotype: The final CDR3 position lacks the conserved phenylalanine or tryptophan, pointing to a likely read error. The chain uses TRBV28 and TRBJ1-2, with 9 bases aligning to TRBD1. V lost 0 bases, J lost 9 bases, and 2 bases stayed unmatched. Germline V gives CDR1 MDHEN, CDR2 SYDVKM. The CDR3 has 13 residues. The CDR3 region has the DNA TGTGCCAGCAGTTTATGGGGACAGGGTAGCTACACCTTA. Its translation: CASSLWGQGSYTL.

This clonotype was recorded at least ten times. The rearrangement joins TRBV2 to TRBJ2-3, with 8 bases identical to TRBD2. CDR1 and CDR2 (germline): SNHLY, FYNNEI. J gave up 3 bases and V 7 bases, and 9 bases lay outside the gene matches. The length of the CDR3 is 15 residues. This chain's CDR3 is CASMSLTSETDTQYF. The CDR3, as DNA: TGTGCCAGCATGTCCTTGACTAGCGAGACAGATACGCAGTATTTT.

The V and J genes are TRBV4-1 and TRBJ2-4, with 9 bases fitting TRBD1. CDR3 size: 14 residues. V lost 2 bases and J lost 7; bases outside the gene matches: 3. Germline CDR1 MGHRA, CDR2 YSYEKL. The CDR3 is CASSQTGTGNIQYF. CDR3 sequence (DNA): TGCGCCAGCAGCCAAACCGGGACAGGGAACATTCAGTACTTC.

This clonotype is medium-sized by share. V and J are TRBV20-1 and TRBJ2-7; 11 bases match TRBD1. Germline assignment: CDR1 DFQATT and CDR2 SNEGSKA (reference sequence). This CDR3 is built from 15 residues. Trimming cost V 0 bases and J 3 bases; bases outside gene matches: 4. The DNA of the CDR3 is TGCAGTGCTAGAGACTCCGGGACAGGGGGCTACGAGCAGTACTTC. Its protein product is CSARDSGTGGYEQYF.

On this clonotype: The junction and the germline gene differ at one end; a read error may be behind it. The gene calls are TRBV5-4 and TRBJ2-2; maybe TRBD2 (6 bases). The germline V gene has CDR1 SGHNT and CDR2 YYREEE (reference sequence). CDR3 length: 14 residues. The CDR3 DNA follows: TGTGCTAGCAGCCGGGACTCGAACACCGGGGAGCTGTTTTTT. This encodes CASSRDSNTGELFF.

Notes on this clonotype: The final CDR3 position lacks the conserved phenylalanine or tryptophan, pointing to a likely read error. This chain connects TRBV11-2 to TRBJ1-6, with TRBD1 matching 8 bases. Germline loops: CDR1 SGHAT, CDR2 FQNNGV. J gave up 9 bases and V 5 bases, and 6 bases lay outside the gene matches. This CDR3 is 14 amino acids long. CDR3 nucleotides: TGTGCCAGCAGCCCAGGGGGCATGGGTTCACCCCTCCACTTG. This sequence encodes CASSPGGMGSPLHL.

Comments on this clonotype: A far larger clone is a single base away, which makes a read error likely. This chain joins TRBV6-9 and TRBJ2-1; 12 nucleotides line up with TRBD1. The CDR3 is 14 residues long. V was pared by 7 bases and J by 7 bases, with 5 bases of the junction left unmatched. Germline CDR1 is MNHGY and CDR2 is SVAAGI. CDR3 nucleotide sequence: TGTGCCAGCATCGGGACAGGGGGCTTGAATGAGCAGTTCTTC. It yields the protein CASIGTGGLNEQFF.

This clonotype came up many times. The CDR3 DNA follows: TGTGCCAGCTTCCGGACTAGCGGGGCGCTCACCGGGGAGCTGTTTTTT. The encoded protein is CASFRTSGALTGELFF. The gene calls are TRBV6-1 and TRBJ2-2; 12 bases line up with TRBD2. The CDR3 sequence is 16 residues long. Looked up from germline, CDR1 is MNHNS and CDR2 is SASEGT. V shed 8 bases, J shed 4 bases, and the junction held 8 bases outside the gene matches.

This clonotype has just one count. A much larger clone lies one base from this, so it may be a read error. The chain carries TRBV13 and TRBJ2-7; no clear D gene. The germline gives CDR1 PRHDT, CDR2 FYEKMQ (reference sequence). The CDR3 has 13 amino acids. The CDR3 DNA reads TGTGCCAGCAGCTCGTCCCAAAGCTACCAGCAGTACTTC. It translates to CASSSSQSYQQYF.

This clonotype was detected ten times or more. V usage is TRBV7-9 and J usage is TRBJ1-6; TRBD1 is a possible D gene (5 bases). From germline, CDR1 is SEHNR and CDR2 FQNEAQ (reference sequence). The CDR3 contains 18 residues. The germline V and J ends were trimmed by 4 bases and 6 bases, with 22 bases remaining between them. Written as DNA, the CDR3 is TGTGCCAGCAGCTCCCTGGGGAACAGGCTGGGACCTAATTCACCCCTCCACTTT. Protein sequence: CASSSLGNRLGPNSPLHF. Variable domain in full (rest from reference TRBV7-9 and TRBJ1-6): DTGVSQNPRHKITKRGQNVTFRCDPISEHNRLYWYRQTLGQGPEFLTYFQNEAQLEKSRLLSDRFSAERPKGSFSTLEIQRTEQGDSAMYLCASSSLGNRLGPNSPLHFGNGTRLTVT.

In this sample, this clonotype turned up many times. The V call is TRBV5-1, the J call TRBJ1-4, with a weak D call TRBD1 (5 bases). V dropped 5 bases and J dropped 8 bases, with 19 bases sitting between them. This CDR3 region has 15 residues. CDR1 and CDR2 (germline): SGHRS, YFSETQ. The CDR3 is CASRLQGGVDEKLFF. In nucleotides, the CDR3 is TGCGCCAGCAGATTGCAGGGAGGTGTGGACGAAAAACTGTTTTTT.

This clonotype was seen many times. The chain employs TRBV7-9 and TRBJ2-3, with D perhaps matching TRBD1 (5 bases). The germline gives CDR1 SEHNR, CDR2 FQNEAQ (reference sequence). V was clipped by 4 bases and J by 2 bases, with 13 bases between them. CDR3 length: 15 amino acids. CDR3 nucleotide sequence: TGTGCCAGCAGCTCAATCGACAGACACACAGATACGCAGTATTTT. Translated, it gives CASSSIDRHTDTQYF.

The sample holds many counts of this clonotype. The V gene is TRBV5-6, the J gene TRBJ1-4, with no clear D. The germline V gene has CDR1 SGHDT and CDR2 YYEEEE. The CDR3 sequence is 14 residues long. V was shortened by 4 bases and J by 8 bases, with 15 bases between the two germline ends. The chain's CDR3 is CASSRGWGKEKLFF. CDR3 DNA: TGTGCCAGCAGCCGTGGTTGGGGTAAGGAAAAACTGTTTTTT.

This clonotype was counted at least ten times. This chain connects TRBV6-5 to TRBJ1-1; D gene ambiguous. The V end lost 0 bases, the J end lost 6 bases, and 8 bases lay between the germline ends. The CDR3 has 13 residues. CDR1 is MNHEY and CDR2 is SVGAGI in the germline V gene. DNA for the CDR3: TGTGCCAGCAGTTACTCGTTGGATGCTGAAGCTTTCTTT. Translated: CASSYSLDAEAFF.

This clonotype was picked up many times. The rearrangement uses TRBV5-1 and TRBJ1-2; 8 bases agree with TRBD1. The CDR3 runs to 14 residues. Germline-derived CDR1 and CDR2 are SGHRS and YFSETQ. V shed 1 base, J shed 7 bases, and the junction held 6 bases outside the gene matches. In DNA, the CDR3 is TGCGCCAGCAGCTTGAGCGGAGACAGGGGTGGCTACACCTTC. It codes for CASSLSGDRGGYTF. The whole variable domain, remainder taken from reference TRBV5-1 and TRBJ1-2, is KAGVTQTPRYLIKTRGQQVTLSCSPISGHRSVSWYQQTPGQGLQFLFEYFSETQRNKGNFPGRFSGRQFSNSRSEMNVSTLELGDSALYLCASSLSGDRGGYTFGSGTRLTVV.

Notes on this clonotype: A single base separates this from a much larger clone, so it may be a read error. The chain couples TRBV28 to TRBJ1-4, with D unresolved. This CDR3 region has 17 residues. Germline V gene data show CDR1 as MDHEN and CDR2 as SYDVKM. The CDR3 is CASSFGIKGATNENLFF. The CDR3, as DNA: TGTGCCAGCAGTTTCGGGATAAAGGGTGCAACTAATGAAAATCTGTTTTTT.

A remark on this clonotype: Its ends do not fully match the called genes, so a read error is possible. This chain connects TRBV2 to TRBJ2-1; 7 nucleotides match TRBD2. CDR1 and CDR2 (germline): SNHLY, FYNNEI. The CDR3 totals 15 residues. The CDR3 sequence is CASRSGAGAPNEQLF. The CDR3 DNA sequence: TGTGCCAGCAGATCGGGCGCGGGAGCGCCTAATGAGCAGCTCTTC.

In this sample, this clonotype turned up many times. The chain combines TRBV12-3 or TRBV12-4 with TRBJ2-3, with TRBD2 matching 8 bases. The CDR3 is 15 amino acids. Trimming at V came to 6 bases and at J to 3 bases, leaving 8 bases not matched to a gene. The CDR3 is CASSRLSGATDTQYF. In DNA form, the CDR3 reads TGTGCCAGCAGCCGTCTTAGCGGGGCAACAGATACGCAGTATTTT.